This entry is about one T cell receptor beta chain. PCR amplification relied on 60 Vbeta primers (plus 13 Jbeta primers). TCRdb keeps only in-frame clones here, not all; method: immunoSEQ multiplex PCR. The data contain tens of thousands of clones, roughly 80% of them singletons. The data belong to a study of cytomegalovirus exposure and HLA in healthy donors. Material for sequencing was PBMCs. The origin of this receptor is a man in his fifties or sixties in good health and CMV-seropositive.

The CDR3 coding sequence is TGTGCCAGCATGGGAGACAGGCAAGAGACCCAGTACTTC. Protein: CASMGDRQETQYF. V is TRBV21-1 and J is TRBJ2-5; the table's D call of TRBD1 was not tested on the DNA. TRBV21-1 is tagged as a pseudogene. The CDR3 has 13 amino acids.